This TCR beta chain appears in the sequencing data of a study of shared clonotypes between healthy human individuals. This clone was seen a single time. Clones were read by immunoSEQ multiplex PCR, and TCRdb kept only the in-frame ones, dropping some. The data contain approximately 1,000,000 clones, around three quarters of them singletons. The source of this sequence is a man aged 18 to 29 in good health. Some clones in this sample may be carry-over from other donors' samples. Sequencing was done on a sample of memory CD4+ T cells from PBMCs. As for subset: CD45RA-negative fraction.

CDR3 DNA sequence: TGCAGCGCCCGAGGAGAAAGCTACGAGCAGTACTTC. It yields the protein CSARGESYEQYF. This sequence joins TRBV29-1 and TRBJ2-7; D call uncertain. The CDR3 covers 12 residues. V was trimmed by 7 bases and J by 3 bases, leaving 13 bases between them. Germline CDR1 SQVTM, CDR2 ANQGSEA.